What follows are 11 T cell receptor beta chains derived from one specimen sequenced in a study of blood T cell repertoires in COVID-19. The protocol was immunoSEQ multiplex PCR, while the TCRdb copy is restricted to in-frame clones and leaves out a portion. This table has about 70,000 clones, 75% to 90% appearing once. Sequences were obtained from peripheral blood. Receptor source: a man aged 80 or over with acute or convalescent COVID-19.

The CDR3, as DNA: TGTGCCAGCAGCTTGGGGCAGGGGGATTATCAGCCCCAGCATTTT. Its protein product is CASSLGQGDYQPQHF. V and J are TRBV5-5 and TRBJ1-5; TRBD1 aligns across 7 bases. Germline CDR1 and CDR2: SGHKS and YYEKEE (reference sequence). V lost 0 bases to trimming and J lost 5 bases; unmatched junction nucleotides: 5. This CDR3 has 15 amino acids. The complete variable domain, with remaining parts taken from reference TRBV5-5 and TRBJ1-5, reads DAGVTQSPTHLIKTRGQQVTLRCSPISGHKSVSWYQQVLGQGPQFIFQYYEKEERGRGNFPDRFSARQFPNYSSELNVNALLLGDSALYLCASSLGQGDYQPQHFGDGTRLSIL.

The genes are TRBV20-1 and TRBJ1-5; TRBD1 matches at 7 bases. V lost 6 bases to trimming and J lost 4 bases; unmatched junction nucleotides: 12. The CDR3 is 15 residues long. The germline V gene encodes CDR1 DFQATT and CDR2 SNEGSKA (reference sequence). CDR3 bases: TGCAGTGCCAGTGACAGGGTAAAGGGAAATCAGCCCCAGCATTTT. It specifies CSASDRVKGNQPQHF.

The genes are TRBV4-3 and TRBJ2-5, with D perhaps matching TRBD2 (6 bases). The CDR3 contains 14 residues. Trimming stripped 4 bases from V and 5 bases from J, with 14 bases between. Germline CDR1 reads LGHNA; CDR2 reads YSLEER. CDR3 sequence: CASSRDAGLETQYF. DNA for the CDR3: TGCGCCAGCAGCCGGGACGCGGGGTTGGAGACCCAGTACTTC.

The chain links TRBV19 to TRBJ1-1; TRBD1 matches 7 bases. V lost 4 bases, J lost 1 base, and 3 bases stayed unmatched. The CDR3 length is 14 residues. The germline V gene has CDR1 LNHDA and CDR2 SQIVND (reference sequence). The CDR3 spells CASSNGQANTEAFF. As DNA, the CDR3 is TGTGCCAGTAGTAACGGACAGGCGAACACTGAAGCTTTCTTT.

V and J are TRBV6-5 and TRBJ1-4; tentative D call: TRBD1 (5 bases). The CDR3 runs 14 residues. From germline, CDR1 is MNHEY and CDR2 SVGAGI. Trimming stripped 5 bases from V and 8 bases from J, with 15 bases between. The CDR3 reads CASSPGQGAEKLFF. CDR3 DNA sequence: TGTGCCAGCAGTCCTGGGCAGGGTGCGGAAAAACTGTTTTTT.

The CDR3 region has the DNA TGTGCCAGCAGCTTAAACAGGGACTATGGCTACACCTTC. Protein sequence: CASSLNRDYGYTF. V usage is TRBV7-2 and J usage is TRBJ1-2; possibly TRBD1 for D (6 bases). Germline CDR1 SGHTA, CDR2 FQGNSA. CDR3 length: 13 residues. The V gene lost 2 bases and the J gene lost 3 bases, with 7 bases spanning the gap. Filled out from reference TRBV7-2 and TRBJ1-2, the complete variable domain reads GAGVSQSPSNKVTEKGKDVELRCDPISGHTALYWYRQSLGQGLEFLIYFQGNSAPDKSGLPSDRFSAERTGGSVSTLTIQRTQQEDSAVYLCASSLNRDYGYTFGSGTRLTVV.

This clone has only a few counts. This rearrangement joins TRBV7-2 to TRBJ2-5, with a weak D call TRBD1 (5 bases). Trimming left V 0 bases short and J 2 bases short, with 10 bases between. The CDR3 is 15 amino acids. The germline V gene encodes CDR1 SGHTA and CDR2 FQGNSA. CDR3 protein: CASSLAGLEQETQYF. The CDR3 nucleotides are TGTGCCAGCAGCTTAGCGGGGCTGGAACAAGAGACCCAGTACTTC.

This chain links TRBV30 with TRBJ1-5, with D possibly TRBD1 on 5 matching bases. Germline V gene data show CDR1 as GTSNPN and CDR2 as SVGIG (reference sequence). This CDR3 region has 16 residues. V lost 2 bases, J lost 3 bases, and 17 bases lay in between. CDR3 DNA sequence: TGTGCCTGGAGTTCGGCCAGGGTAAGGGCCAATCAGCCCCAGCATTTT. Its translation is CAWSSARVRANQPQHF.

The rearrangement links TRBV4-1 to TRBJ2-2; D call uncertain. V lost 0 bases and J 2 bases, leaving 7 bases between the germline ends. The CDR3 loop spans 15 amino acids. From germline, CDR1 is MGHRA and CDR2 YSYEKL. In DNA, the CDR3 is TGCGCCAGCAGCCAAGATAGAGTAAACACCGGGGAGCTGTTTTTT. Translated, it gives CASSQDRVNTGELFF.

V gene TRBV7-2 combines with J gene TRBJ1-1; D is undetermined. From germline, CDR1 is SGHTA and CDR2 FQGNSA. Trimming cost V 1 base and J 4 bases, with 10 bases left between them. CDR3 size: 14 residues. The CDR3 DNA reads as TGTGCCAGCAGCTTAGTAAAGGAGCTCACTGAAGCTTTCTTT. Its translation: CASSLVKELTEAFF.

The chain couples TRBV5-4 to TRBJ2-5; 8 bases match TRBD1. V was clipped by 1 base and J by 2 bases; unmatched bases: 4. The length of the CDR3 is 15 residues. From germline, CDR1 is SGHNT and CDR2 YYREEE (reference sequence). CDR3: CASSLSQGAQETQYF. As DNA, the CDR3 is TGTGCCAGCAGCTTGAGCCAGGGGGCGCAAGAGACCCAGTACTTC.